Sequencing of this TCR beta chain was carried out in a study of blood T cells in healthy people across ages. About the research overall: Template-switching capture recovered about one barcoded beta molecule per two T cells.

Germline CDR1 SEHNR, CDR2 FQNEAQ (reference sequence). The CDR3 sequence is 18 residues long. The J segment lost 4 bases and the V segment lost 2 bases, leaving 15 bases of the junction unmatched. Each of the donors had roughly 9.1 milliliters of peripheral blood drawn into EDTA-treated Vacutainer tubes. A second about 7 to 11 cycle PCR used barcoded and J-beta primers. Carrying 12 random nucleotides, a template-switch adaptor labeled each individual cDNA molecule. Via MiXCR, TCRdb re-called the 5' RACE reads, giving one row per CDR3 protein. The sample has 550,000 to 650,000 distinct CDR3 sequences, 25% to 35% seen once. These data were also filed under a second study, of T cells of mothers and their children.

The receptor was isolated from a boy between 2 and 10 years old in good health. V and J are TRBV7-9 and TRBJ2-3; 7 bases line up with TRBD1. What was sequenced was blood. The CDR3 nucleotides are TGTGCCAGCAGCTTAAAGACAGGGCCCTTGGGGGACCCAGATACGCAGTATTTT. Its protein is CASSLKTGPLGDPDTQYF.